A single sample gave rise to the 26 T cell receptor beta chains below, sequenced in a study of cytomegalovirus exposure and HLA in healthy donors. Both 60 Vbeta primers and 13 Jbeta primers went into the PCR. Sequencing was performed with immunoSEQ multiplex PCR; in TCRdb, only in-frame clones are kept and a portion is missing. The sample has 50,000 to 65,000 clones, roughly 70% seen once; the top ten hold around a fifth. Sequences were obtained from PBMCs. The receptors here all came from a woman in her fifties or sixties in good health and CMV-seropositive.

This clone occurred a few times. The V call is TRBV9, the J call TRBJ1-3, with a possible D match to TRBD1 (5 bases). In germline, CDR1 is SGDLS, CDR2 YYNGEE. Trimming stripped 5 bases from V and 2 bases from J, with 11 bases between. The CDR3 sequence is 14 residues long. DNA of the CDR3: TGTGCCAGCAGTTTCGGGGGACCTGGAAACACCATATATTTT. This translates into CASSFGGPGNTIYF.

The CDR3 reads CASSQEGSSYNEQFF. CDR3 in DNA: TGCGCCAGCAGCCAAGAGGGGAGCTCCTACAATGAGCAGTTCTTC. The rearrangement uses TRBV4-1 and TRBJ2-1, with a possible D match to TRBD2 (5 bases). Trimming removed 0 bases at V and 0 bases at J, with 6 bases between. This CDR3 contains 15 residues. The germline gives CDR1 MGHRA, CDR2 YSYEKL.

The V gene is TRBV5-1, the J gene TRBJ2-1; TRBD2 agrees at 10 bases. The germline V gene encodes CDR1 SGHRS and CDR2 YFSETQ. V was pared by 6 bases and J by 6 bases, with 9 bases of the junction left unmatched. This CDR3 has 15 amino acids. This CDR3 reads CASTRTSGKANEQFF. The CDR3 bases are TGCGCCAGCACCCGGACTAGCGGAAAAGCCAATGAGCAGTTCTTC.

The chain is built from TRBV27 and TRBJ2-7; the match to TRBD1 covers 9 bases. After removal of 5 bases from V and 8 bases from J, the junction contained 7 bases not matched to a gene. From germline, CDR1 is MNHEY and CDR2 SMNVEV (reference sequence). The CDR3 consists of 13 residues. The CDR3 sequence is CASSPGDRVKQYF. In DNA, the CDR3 is TGTGCCAGCAGTCCGGGGGACAGGGTAAAGCAGTACTTC.

The V and J genes are TRBV18 and TRBJ2-3, with TRBD2 matching over 12 bases. This CDR3 is built from 15 residues. The V segment lost 4 bases and the J segment 2 bases; nucleotides outside the gene matches: 1. Per the germline V gene, CDR1 is KGHSH and CDR2 is LQKENI. The CDR3 nucleotides are TGTGCCAGCTCACGACTAGCGGGAGACACAGATACGCAGTATTTT. It is translated as CASSRLAGDTDTQYF. Supplemented by reference TRBV18 and TRBJ2-3, the full variable domain reads NAGVMQNPRHLVRRRGQEARLRCSPMKGHSHVYWYRQLPEEGLKFMVYLQKENIIDESGMPKERFSAEFPKEGPSILRIQQVVRGDSAAYFCASSRLAGDTDTQYFGPGTRLTVL.

The V call is TRBV2, the J call TRBJ2-5, with a weak D call TRBD2 (5 bases). CDR3 length: 13 residues. The germline V and J ends were trimmed by 1 base and 5 bases, with 8 bases remaining between them. Germline V gene sequence: CDR1 SNHLY, CDR2 FYNNEI. The CDR3 DNA reads as TGTGCCAGCAGTGAAGTAATAGCGGAGACCCAGTACTTC. This gives the protein CASSEVIAETQYF.

The chain has TRBV5-4 and TRBJ1-2, with 8 bases aligning to TRBD1. Germline CDR1 reads SGHNT; CDR2 reads YYREEE (reference sequence). CDR3 length: 15 residues. The V segment lost 7 bases and the J segment 4 bases; nucleotides outside the gene matches: 12. The CDR3 nucleotides are TGTGCCAGCTCACGGACAGGGTCACAGGTCTATGGCTACACCTTC. This translates into CASSRTGSQVYGYTF.

This clone was detected only once. The chain's CDR3 is CASRIAAYEQYF. CDR3 nucleotides: TGTGCCAGCAGGATAGCGGCCTACGAGCAGTACTTC. The chain uses TRBV2 and TRBJ2-7; possible D gene TRBD2, 6 bases. From germline, CDR1 is SNHLY and CDR2 FYNNEI. The CDR3 length is 12 residues. Trimming pared 6 bases from V and 2 bases from J, leaving 8 bases between.

The V call is TRBV7-2, the J call TRBJ2-7, with TRBD2 matching 7 bases. This CDR3 spans 14 amino acids. Per germline, CDR1 SGHTA and CDR2 FQGNSA. V lost 5 bases to trimming and J lost 4 bases; unmatched junction nucleotides: 8. The CDR3 nucleotides are TGTGCCAGCAGCCCGGACATGGGGGGGTACGAGCAGTACTTC. Translation: CASSPDMGGYEQYF.

The rearrangement joins TRBV28 to TRBJ2-7; possibly TRBD2 for D (5 bases). Deletions cut 7 bases from V and 0 bases from J, with 13 bases between. Germline V gene sequence: CDR1 MDHEN, CDR2 SYDVKM. The CDR3 has 14 residues. This chain's CDR3 is CASTLSGSSYEQYF. The CDR3 region has the DNA TGTGCCAGCACCCTCAGTGGGAGCTCCTACGAGCAGTACTTC. The whole variable domain, remainder taken from reference TRBV28 and TRBJ2-7, is DVKVTQSSRYLVKRTGEKVFLECVQDMDHENMFWYRQDPGLGLRLIYFSYDVKMKEKGDIPEGYSVSREKKERFSLILESASTNQTSMYLCASTLSGSSYEQYFGPGTRLTVT.

V usage is TRBV4-3 and J usage is TRBJ2-7; possibly TRBD1 for D (6 bases). The CDR3 has 15 amino acids. The germline V and J ends were trimmed by 1 base and 0 bases, with 10 bases remaining between them. Germline lookup yields CDR1 LGHNA and CDR2 YSLEER. CDR3 residues: CASSQVQGLSYEQYF. The CDR3 region has the DNA TGCGCCAGCAGCCAAGTGCAGGGGCTCTCCTACGAGCAGTACTTC.

In DNA, the CDR3 is TGTGCCAGCAGCTTAGCGCTAGCGGGACAAACCTACGAGCAGTACTTC. This translates into CASSLALAGQTYEQYF. The chain has TRBV7-2 and TRBJ2-7; 9 positions match TRBD2. J was trimmed by 2 bases and V by 0 bases; bases with no gene match: 5. Germline CDR1 is SGHTA and CDR2 is FQGNSA. The CDR3 runs to 16 residues.

The chain combines TRBV14 with TRBJ2-1, with a possible D match to TRBD2 (6 bases). This CDR3 contains 14 residues. The germline V gene has CDR1 SGHDN and CDR2 FVKESK. Trimming took off 4 bases at V and 10 bases at J, with 17 bases between the two ends. Here the CDR3 DNA reads TGTGCCAGCAGCCCACTCTTAGCGGAGGAGGAGCAGTTCTTC. Translating gives CASSPLLAEEEQFF.

The chain recombines TRBV5-6 with TRBJ1-1, with TRBD1 identical over 8 bases. This CDR3 is built from 15 residues. Germline CDR1 and CDR2: SGHDT and YYEEEE. The trim removed 2 bases at V and 1 base at J, leaving 4 bases unmatched. This CDR3 reads CASSLDGTGNTEAFF. DNA for the CDR3: TGTGCCAGCAGCTTAGACGGGACAGGGAACACTGAAGCTTTCTTT.

The chain combines TRBV7-9 with TRBJ2-7, with 8 nucleotides matching TRBD1. The CDR3 has 14 residues. Germline V gives CDR1 SEHNR, CDR2 FQNEAQ (reference sequence). V gave up 6 bases and J gave up 4 bases; unmatched junction bases: 8. CDR3: CASRPTGTGYEQYF. CDR3 sequence (DNA): TGTGCCAGCAGGCCCACCGGGACAGGATACGAGCAGTACTTC.

The J gene is TRBJ2-5, the V gene TRBV9; perhaps TRBD2 as D (5 bases). The V end lost 2 bases, the J end lost 2 bases, and 10 bases lay between the germline ends. The germline V gene has CDR1 SGDLS and CDR2 YYNGEE. The length of the CDR3 is 14 residues. CDR3 amino acids: CASSVSGLQETQYF. The CDR3 DNA reads as TGTGCCAGCAGCGTCAGCGGCCTACAAGAGACCCAGTACTTC.

The CDR3: CASSQVVDSPLHF. The CDR3 nucleotides are TGTGCCAGCAGCCAAGTTGTCGATTCACCCCTCCACTTT. The genes are TRBV4-2 and TRBJ1-6; no clear D. Germline lookup yields CDR1 LGHNA and CDR2 YNFKEQ. The CDR3 has 13 amino acids. V lost 1 base and J lost 8, with 6 bases in between.

Only a few counts were recorded for this clone. Germline and junction disagree at one end, which may indicate a read error. V gene TRBV20-1 combines with J gene TRBJ2-1; the D gene is possibly TRBD2 (5 bases). The CDR3 has 11 amino acids. Germline-derived CDR1 and CDR2 are DFQATT and SNEGSKA (reference sequence). Here the CDR3 reads CSAPLAGKALF. In DNA form, the CDR3 reads TGCAGTGCTCCGCTTGCCGGGAAGGCACTCTTC.

J is TRBJ1-5 and V is TRBV11-3; D remains unclear. Germline loops: CDR1 SGHNT, CDR2 YENEEA. Trimming pared 5 bases from V and 7 bases from J, leaving 9 bases between. This CDR3 has 12 amino acids. The CDR3 here is CASSLVPQPQHF. The DNA for the CDR3 is TGTGCCAGCAGCCTAGTCCCGCAGCCCCAGCATTTT.

The chain employs TRBV4-3 and TRBJ2-7; 11 bases are a match to TRBD1. The length of the CDR3 is 15 residues. Per the germline V gene, CDR1 is LGHNA and CDR2 is YSLEER. The J segment lost 3 bases and the V segment lost 1 base, leaving 2 bases of the junction unmatched. The CDR3 DNA sequence: TGCGCCAGCAGCCAAGCCGGGACAGGGGGCTACGAGCAGTACTTC. Translation gives CASSQAGTGGYEQYF.

The CDR3 DNA reads TGTGCCTGGGTATTAAGGGGAGGGACTGAAGCTTTCTTT. Amino acid sequence: CAWVLRGGTEAFF. The chain is built from TRBV30 and TRBJ1-1; a weak D match, TRBD1 (5 bases). The germline gives CDR1 GTSNPN, CDR2 SVGIG (reference sequence). Trimming removed 5 bases from V and 5 bases from J, with 15 bases in between. This CDR3 comprises 13 residues.

Comments on this clone: Since a far larger clone is one base different, this is likely a read error. The chain recombines TRBV6-1 with TRBJ2-6; the match to TRBD1 covers 9 bases. The germline gives CDR1 MNHNS, CDR2 SASEGT. The CDR3 totals 17 residues. J was trimmed by 4 bases and V by 4 bases; bases with no gene match: 8. In nucleotides, the CDR3 is TGTGCCAGCAGTGCGACGCGGACAGGGGTAGGGGCCAACGTCCTGACTTTC. Translation gives CASSATRTGVGANVLTF.

The rearrangement uses TRBV20-1 and TRBJ2-7; the D is unclear. This CDR3 contains 10 residues. Per the germline V gene, CDR1 is DFQATT and CDR2 is SNEGSKA (reference sequence). V lost 3 bases and J 6 bases, leaving 6 bases between the germline ends. Here the CDR3 reads CSASLFEQYF. The DNA of the CDR3 is TGCAGTGCTAGTCTTTTCGAGCAGTACTTC.

The V call is TRBV5-1, the J call TRBJ2-3; 9 nucleotides match TRBD2. Germline CDR1 is SGHRS and CDR2 is YFSETQ. This CDR3 is 16 amino acids long. V was pared by 6 bases and J by 5 bases, with 13 bases of the junction left unmatched. CDR3 region: CASTSGGRASVDTQYF. In DNA form, the CDR3 reads TGCGCCAGCACTTCGGGCGGGAGGGCCTCGGTAGATACGCAGTATTTT.

The J gene is TRBJ1-5, the V gene TRBV28; 7 positions match TRBD1. Per germline, CDR1 MDHEN and CDR2 SYDVKM. This CDR3 has 15 residues. Trimming removed 6 bases from V and 5 bases from J; junction bases left unmatched: 10. In DNA, the CDR3 is TGTGCCAGCAGGGGCTGGACAGGCGGATATCAGCCCCAGCATTTT. The encoded protein is CASRGWTGGYQPQHF.

V usage is TRBV9 and J usage is TRBJ2-3, with 9 bases matching TRBD2. The junction had 9 bases not matched to a gene; V was cut back by 3 bases and J by 4 bases. The germline gives CDR1 SGDLS, CDR2 YYNGEE. The length of the CDR3 is 16 residues. The CDR3 protein is CASSASGGSAADTQYF. CDR3 sequence (DNA): TGTGCCAGCAGCGCCAGCGGGGGGTCGGCCGCAGATACGCAGTATTTT.